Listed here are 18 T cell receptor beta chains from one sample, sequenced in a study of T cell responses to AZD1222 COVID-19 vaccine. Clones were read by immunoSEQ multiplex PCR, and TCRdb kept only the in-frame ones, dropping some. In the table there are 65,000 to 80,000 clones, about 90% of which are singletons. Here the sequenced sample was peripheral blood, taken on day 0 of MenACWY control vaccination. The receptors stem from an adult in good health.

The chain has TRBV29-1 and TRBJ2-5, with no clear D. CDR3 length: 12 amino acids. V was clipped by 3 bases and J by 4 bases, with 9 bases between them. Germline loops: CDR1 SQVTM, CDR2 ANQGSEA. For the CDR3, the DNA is TGCAGCGTTGAGGTTGCGGCAGAGACCCAGTACTTC. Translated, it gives CSVEVAAETQYF.

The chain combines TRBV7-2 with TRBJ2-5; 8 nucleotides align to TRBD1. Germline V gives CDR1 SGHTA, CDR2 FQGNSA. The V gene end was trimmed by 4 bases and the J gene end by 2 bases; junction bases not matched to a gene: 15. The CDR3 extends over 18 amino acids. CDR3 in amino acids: CASSSPRTGSSLQETQYF. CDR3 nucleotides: TGTGCCAGCAGCTCCCCTCGGACAGGGTCTAGTTTACAAGAGACCCAGTACTTC.

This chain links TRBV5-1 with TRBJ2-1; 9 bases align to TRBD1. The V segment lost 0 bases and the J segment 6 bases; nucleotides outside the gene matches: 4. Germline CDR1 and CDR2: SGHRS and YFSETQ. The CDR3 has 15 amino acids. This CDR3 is CASSLGQGVGNEQFF. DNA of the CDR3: TGCGCCAGCAGCTTGGGACAGGGGGTCGGCAATGAGCAGTTCTTC.

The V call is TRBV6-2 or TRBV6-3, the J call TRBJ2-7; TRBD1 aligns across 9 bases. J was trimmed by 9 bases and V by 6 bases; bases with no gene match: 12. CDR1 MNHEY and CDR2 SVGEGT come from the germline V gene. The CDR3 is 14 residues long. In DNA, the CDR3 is TGTGCCAGCAGCCCTCCGGGACAGGGAGGGTCGCAGTACTTC. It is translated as CASSPPGQGGSQYF.

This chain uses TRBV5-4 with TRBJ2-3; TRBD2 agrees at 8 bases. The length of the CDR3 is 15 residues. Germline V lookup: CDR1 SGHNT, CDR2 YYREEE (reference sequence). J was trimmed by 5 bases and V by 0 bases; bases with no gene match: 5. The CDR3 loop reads CASSLAGLAGDTQYF. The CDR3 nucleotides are TGTGCCAGCAGCTTGGCTGGTCTAGCGGGAGATACGCAGTATTTT.

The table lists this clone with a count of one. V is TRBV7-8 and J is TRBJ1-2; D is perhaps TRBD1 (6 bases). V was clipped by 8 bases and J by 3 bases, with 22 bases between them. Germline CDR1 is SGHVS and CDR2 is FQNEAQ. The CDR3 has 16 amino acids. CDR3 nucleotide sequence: TGTGCCAGCGGGGGCACGGATACGGTGAACGACTATGGCTACACCTTC. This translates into CASGGTDTVNDYGYTF.

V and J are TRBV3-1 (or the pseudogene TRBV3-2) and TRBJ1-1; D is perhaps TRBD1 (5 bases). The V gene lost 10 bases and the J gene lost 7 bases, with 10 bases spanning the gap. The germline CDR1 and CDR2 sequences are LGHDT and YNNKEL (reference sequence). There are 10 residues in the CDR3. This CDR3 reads CATGRGEAFF. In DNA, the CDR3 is TGTGCCACTGGGAGGGGTGAAGCTTTCTTT.

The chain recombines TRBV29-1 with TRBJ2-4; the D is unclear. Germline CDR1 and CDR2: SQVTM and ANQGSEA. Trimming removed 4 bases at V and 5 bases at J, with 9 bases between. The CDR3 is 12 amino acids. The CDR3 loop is CSVVFPQNIQYF. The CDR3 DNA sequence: TGCAGCGTTGTTTTTCCGCAAAACATTCAGTACTTC.

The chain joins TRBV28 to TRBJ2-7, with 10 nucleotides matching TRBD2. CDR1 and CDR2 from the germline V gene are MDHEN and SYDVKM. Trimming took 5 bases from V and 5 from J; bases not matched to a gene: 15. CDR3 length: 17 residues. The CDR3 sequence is CASSQKGLARTSHEQYF. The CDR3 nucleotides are TGTGCCAGCAGTCAAAAGGGACTAGCGAGGACATCCCACGAGCAGTACTTC.

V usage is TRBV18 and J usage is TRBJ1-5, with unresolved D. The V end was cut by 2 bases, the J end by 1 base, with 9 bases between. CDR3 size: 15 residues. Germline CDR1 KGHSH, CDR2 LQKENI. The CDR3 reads CASSPTDGSNQPQHF. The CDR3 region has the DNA TGTGCCAGCTCACCAACCGACGGGAGCAATCAGCCCCAGCATTTT.

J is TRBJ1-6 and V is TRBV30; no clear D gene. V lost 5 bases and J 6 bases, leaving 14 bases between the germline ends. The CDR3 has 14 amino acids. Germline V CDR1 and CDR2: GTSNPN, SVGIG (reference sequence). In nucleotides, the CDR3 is TGTGCCTGGGCCTTGTGGTCAGGTAATTCACCCCTCCACTTT. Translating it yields CAWALWSGNSPLHF.

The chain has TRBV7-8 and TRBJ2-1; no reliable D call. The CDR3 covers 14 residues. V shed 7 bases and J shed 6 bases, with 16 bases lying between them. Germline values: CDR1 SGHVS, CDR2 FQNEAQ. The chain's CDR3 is CASTQTAPRNEQFF. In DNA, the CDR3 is TGTGCCAGCACCCAAACAGCTCCCCGCAATGAGCAGTTCTTC.

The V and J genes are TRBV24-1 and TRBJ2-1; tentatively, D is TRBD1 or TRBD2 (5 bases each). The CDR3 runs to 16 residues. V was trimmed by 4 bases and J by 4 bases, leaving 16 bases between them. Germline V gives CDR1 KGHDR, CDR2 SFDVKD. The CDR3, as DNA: TGTGCCACCAGTGAATCCGGGACGGCGAGGTACAATGAGCAGTTCTTC. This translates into CATSESGTARYNEQFF.

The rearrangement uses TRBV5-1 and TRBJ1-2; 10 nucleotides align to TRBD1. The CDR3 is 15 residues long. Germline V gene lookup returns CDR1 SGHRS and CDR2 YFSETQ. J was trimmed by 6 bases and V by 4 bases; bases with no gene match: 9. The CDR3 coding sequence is TGCGCCAGCAGCAAAGACAGGGGGCCTAAAGATGGCTACACCTTC. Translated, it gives CASSKDRGPKDGYTF.

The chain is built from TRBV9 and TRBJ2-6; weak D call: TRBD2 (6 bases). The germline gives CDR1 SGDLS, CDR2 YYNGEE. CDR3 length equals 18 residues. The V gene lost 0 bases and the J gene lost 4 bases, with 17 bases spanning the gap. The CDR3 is CASSVATGLGSGANVLTF. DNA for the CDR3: TGTGCCAGCAGCGTAGCTACGGGACTGGGCTCGGGGGCCAACGTCCTGACTTTC. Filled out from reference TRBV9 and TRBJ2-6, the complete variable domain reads DSGVTQTPKHLITATGQRVTLRCSPRSGDLSVYWYQQSLDQGLQFLIQYYNGEERAKGNILERFSAQQFPDLHSELNLSSLELGDSALYFCASSVATGLGSGANVLTFGAGSRLTVL.

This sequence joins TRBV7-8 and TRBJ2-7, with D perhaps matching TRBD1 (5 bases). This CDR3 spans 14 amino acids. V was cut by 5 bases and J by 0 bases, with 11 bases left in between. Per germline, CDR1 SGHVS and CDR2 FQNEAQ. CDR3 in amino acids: CASSTGRRSYEQYF. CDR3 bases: TGTGCCAGCAGCACAGGACGGCGCTCCTACGAGCAGTACTTC.

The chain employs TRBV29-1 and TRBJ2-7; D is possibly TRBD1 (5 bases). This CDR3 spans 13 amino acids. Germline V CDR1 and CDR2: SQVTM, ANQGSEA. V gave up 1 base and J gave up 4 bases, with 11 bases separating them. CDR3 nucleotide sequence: TGCAGCGTTGAAGGGCCAGGGCCATACGAGCAGTACTTC. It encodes CSVEGPGPYEQYF.

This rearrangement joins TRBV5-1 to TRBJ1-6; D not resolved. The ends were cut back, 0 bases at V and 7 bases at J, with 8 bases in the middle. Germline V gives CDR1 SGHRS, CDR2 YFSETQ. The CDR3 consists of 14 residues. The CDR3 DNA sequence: TGCGCCAGCAGCTTGGGGCAGGAAAATTCACCCCTCCACTTT. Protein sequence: CASSLGQENSPLHF.